The 11 T cell receptor beta chains presented below share a single source sample, sequenced in a study of T cell responses to AZD1222 COVID-19 vaccine. Here immunoSEQ multiplex PCR was the method, and the copy in TCRdb shows in-frame clones only, minus some. This table holds some 150,000 clones, about 90% found once. The sequencing here drew on peripheral blood, taken on day 0 of AZD1222 vaccination. Source of these receptors: an adult in good health.

This chain links TRBV7-9 with TRBJ1-1; D uncertain. The V end lost 6 bases, the J end lost 1 base, and 15 bases lay between the germline ends. Germline V CDR1 and CDR2: SEHNR, FQNEAQ (reference sequence). This CDR3 is built from 15 residues. This CDR3 is CASRPAESSNTEAFF. The CDR3 bases are TGTGCCAGCAGACCCGCGGAGTCGTCGAACACTGAAGCTTTCTTT.

The chain carries TRBV3-1 (or the pseudogene TRBV3-2) and TRBJ1-1, with 7 nucleotides matching TRBD1. V lost 0 bases, J lost 4 bases, and 11 bases stayed unmatched. The CDR3 consists of 17 residues. Germline V gene sequence: CDR1 LGHDT, CDR2 YNNKEL (reference sequence). The CDR3 sequence is CASSQDLGVPGGTEAFF. CDR3 DNA: TGTGCCAGCAGCCAAGATTTGGGGGTACCAGGGGGCACTGAAGCTTTCTTT.

This rearrangement joins TRBV5-4 to TRBJ1-1; D not certain. The CDR3 totals 15 residues. V was clipped by 3 bases and J by 1 base, with 13 bases between them. Germline V lookup: CDR1 SGHNT, CDR2 YYREEE (reference sequence). The CDR3 coding sequence is TGTGCCAGCAGCTCGAGGAGGGAATGGAACACTGAAGCTTTCTTT. This sequence encodes CASSSRREWNTEAFF. Looking up the rest from reference TRBV5-4 and TRBJ1-1 gives the full variable domain: ETGVTQSPTHLIKTRGQQVTLRCSSQSGHNTVSWYQQALGQGPQFIFQYYREEENGRGNFPPRFSGLQFPNYSSELNVNALELDDSALYLCASSSRREWNTEAFFGQGTRLTVV.

The genes are TRBV24-1 and TRBJ1-6, with TRBD1 matching 10 bases. V dropped 4 bases and J dropped 11; count of bases not matched to a gene: 4. Germline CDR1 reads KGHDR; CDR2 reads SFDVKD. The CDR3 runs 14 residues. CDR3 loop: CATSEGTGVAPLHF. CDR3 nucleotide sequence: TGTGCCACCAGTGAGGGGACAGGGGTTGCACCCCTCCACTTT.

The rearrangement joins TRBV19 to TRBJ2-3; D gene uncertain. This CDR3 contains 13 residues. Germline assignment: CDR1 LNHDA and CDR2 SQIVND (reference sequence). V was shortened by 5 bases and J by 0 bases, with 6 bases between the two germline ends. Here the CDR3 DNA reads TGTGCCAGTAGTCAGACTAGCACAGATACGCAGTATTTT. This encodes CASSQTSTDTQYF.

The rearrangement joins TRBV19 to TRBJ2-3; 7 bases fit TRBD2. J gave up 3 bases and V 10 bases, and 4 bases lay outside the gene matches. Germline V gene data show CDR1 as LNHDA and CDR2 as SQIVND (reference sequence). The CDR3 consists of 12 residues. This CDR3 is CATRGGTDTQYF. The CDR3 nucleotides read TGTGCCACGCGCGGGGGAACAGATACGCAGTATTTT.

V and J are TRBV18 and TRBJ2-2; 7 nucleotides agree with TRBD2. J lost 2 bases, V lost 3 bases, and 9 bases had no gene match. Germline CDR1 reads KGHSH; CDR2 reads LQKENI. The CDR3 runs 17 residues. This CDR3 is CASSPRDGRTNTGELFF. The CDR3 DNA reads as TGTGCCAGCTCACCGCGGGACGGGAGGACCAACACCGGGGAGCTGTTTTTT.

CDR3 residues: CASSLERLAGGSQETQYF. The CDR3 DNA reads TGTGCCAGCAGCTTAGAAAGGCTAGCGGGAGGTAGCCAAGAGACCCAGTACTTC. The rearrangement uses TRBV7-2 and TRBJ2-5, with 11 bases aligning to TRBD2. This CDR3 region has 18 residues. Germline V CDR1 and CDR2: SGHTA, FQGNSA. V gave up 1 base and J gave up 1 base; unmatched junction bases: 8.

The rearrangement uses TRBV7-9 and TRBJ1-4; 8 bases agree with TRBD1. The trim removed 3 bases at V and 1 base at J, leaving 1 base unmatched. CDR3 length: 15 residues. In germline, CDR1 is SEHNR, CDR2 FQNEAQ (reference sequence). The CDR3 loop is CASSFDRGTNEKLFF. CDR3 sequence (DNA): TGTGCCAGCAGCTTTGACAGGGGAACTAATGAAAAACTGTTTTTT.

The chain is built from TRBV4-1 and TRBJ2-1; 8 bases map to TRBD1. The CDR3 spans 16 residues. With 4 bases clipped from V and 5 bases from J, the junction kept 10 bases outside the gene matches. Looked up from germline, CDR1 is MGHRA and CDR2 is YSYEKL. DNA of the CDR3: TGCGCCAGCAGCCCCGGGACAGGACGGACTAACAATGAGCAGTTCTTC. Its translation is CASSPGTGRTNNEQFF.

V and J are TRBV7-9 and TRBJ2-5, with 9 bases lining up with TRBD2. Trimming at V came to 4 bases and at J to 4 bases, leaving 10 bases not matched to a gene. The length of the CDR3 is 16 residues. The germline gives CDR1 SEHNR, CDR2 FQNEAQ (reference sequence). The CDR3 DNA reads as TGTGCCAGCAGCTCTTCTATAGCGGGAGCGGGAGAGACCCAGTACTTC. As protein: CASSSSIAGAGETQYF.